This T cell receptor beta chain came from a study of T cell repertoires in cytomegalovirus infection. Points on this clonotype: Its antigen is unidentified.

One entry per CDR3 protein, called by TCRdb with MiXCR from the reads. Of a few hundred thousand distinct CDR3 sequences detected, approximately 40% appear once; the ten largest clones hold 40% to 60%. Source: cultured PBMCs, taken from culture after CMV antigen stimulation. The TCR originated in a human donor in good health (CMV status not recorded). Some clones in this sample may be carry-over from other donors' samples.

In DNA form, the CDR3 reads TGTGCCAGCAGCTTAGCGCAGGAGAACACTGAAGCTTTCTTT. Protein product: CASSLAQENTEAFF. The rearrangement joins TRBV7-2 to TRBJ1-1; D unresolved. The germline gives CDR1 SGHTA, CDR2 FQGNSA. The V gene lost 0 bases and the J gene lost 1 base, with 6 bases spanning the gap. There are 14 residues in the CDR3.